This T cell receptor beta chain was identified in a study of CD8+CD57+ T cells in acquired aplastic anemia. Across the whole study: CD4+ and CD8+ cells, once sorted, gave DNA averaging around 3.4 ug.

This clonotype is judged medium-sized. Its antigen is unidentified. General study results and limits: Controls did not differ significantly from patients in CD8+ Simpson's diversity. Patients had twenty-nine CD8+ CDR3 sequences in common with controls (the shared set).

The study profiled TCR beta VDJ and CDR3 using genomic DNA as template. TCRdb reanalysed the reads using MiXCR and keeps one entry per CDR3 protein. The table has around 51,000 distinct CDR3 sequences, about 78% seen once. Sequencing was done on a sample of sorted CD4+, CD8+, or CD8+CD57+ T cells (not recorded which) from PBMCs. This clonotype was obtained from a human donor in good health, serving as a control.

CDR3 loop: CSARGGLTGDSGEQYF. The CDR3 nucleotides are TGCAGTGCTAGAGGGGGTCTGACGGGAGATTCGGGCGAGCAGTACTTC. J is TRBJ2-7 and V is TRBV20-1, with D possibly matching TRBD2 (6 bases). Germline V gene sequence: CDR1 DFQATT, CDR2 SNEGSKA (reference sequence). The ends were cut back, 1 base at V and 6 bases at J, with 22 bases in the middle. The CDR3 is made up of 16 amino acids.